This is a list of T cell receptor beta chains from one sample in a study of cytomegalovirus exposure and HLA in healthy donors. Profiling relied on immunoSEQ multiplex PCR, and the TCRdb table lists in-frame clones only, not all of them. This repertoire includes 90,000 to 130,000 clones. The sample was PBMCs. These receptors all stem from a man aged 30 to 45 in good health and CMV-seronegative. The CDR3 runs from the conserved cysteine through the conserved F or W. The order of the fields is D gene, V gene, J gene, CDR3 DNA, CDR3 protein. A D gene is named only where the DNA matches it firmly.

d_gene: TRBD1
v_gene: TRBV6-5
j_gene: TRBJ1-4
CDR3nt: TGTGCCAGCTCAGACAGGGTTTTGGAAAAACTGTTTTTT
CDR3aa: CASSDRVLEKLFF

d_gene: TRBD1
v_gene: TRBV6-1
j_gene: TRBJ2-7
CDR3nt: TGTGCCAGCAGTGAAGGAACAGGGGGCGCATCCTACGAGCAGTACTTC
CDR3aa: CASSEGTGGASYEQYF

d_gene: .
v_gene: TRBV7-9
j_gene: TRBJ2-6
CDR3nt: TGTGCCAGCAGACCTAGGGGGTCTGGGGCCAACGTCCTGACTTTC
CDR3aa: CASRPRGSGANVLTF

d_gene: .
v_gene: TRBV30
j_gene: TRBJ2-5
CDR3nt: TGTGCCTGGGCCTTCGGGGAGACCCAGTACTTC
CDR3aa: CAWAFGETQYF

d_gene: .
v_gene: TRBV2
j_gene: TRBJ2-3
CDR3nt: TGTGCCAGCAGTGTAGGGCGGGGGCTCACAGATACGCAGTATTTT
CDR3aa: CASSVGRGLTDTQYF

d_gene: TRBD1
v_gene: TRBV29-1
j_gene: TRBJ2-5
CDR3nt: TGCAGCGCCAGGACAGGGGGCGCGGAGACCCAGTACTTC
CDR3aa: CSARTGGAETQYF

d_gene: .
v_gene: TRBV5-1
j_gene: TRBJ1-1
CDR3nt: TGCGCCAGCAGCGGAAGCGTGAACACTGAAGCTCTCTTT
CDR3aa: CASSGSVNTEALF

d_gene: .
v_gene: TRBV28
j_gene: TRBJ2-7
CDR3nt: TGTGCCAGCAGTCCCCGGAGGGGTGAGCAGTACTTC
CDR3aa: CASSPRRGEQYF

d_gene: .
v_gene: TRBV11-2
j_gene: TRBJ1-4
CDR3nt: TGTGCCAGCAGCTTCGGGTTCAGTGGAAATGAAAAACTGTTTTTT
CDR3aa: CASSFGFSGNEKLFF

d_gene: TRBD2
v_gene: TRBV9
j_gene: TRBJ2-3
CDR3nt: TGTGCCAGCACCCGGGGGGTCGTAACAGATACGCAGTATTTT
CDR3aa: CASTRGVVTDTQYF

d_gene: .
v_gene: TRBV6-1
j_gene: TRBJ1-5
CDR3nt: TGTGCCAGCAGTGTAAGAGACAATAACAATCAGCCCCAGCATTTT
CDR3aa: CASSVRDNNNQPQHF

d_gene: .
v_gene: TRBV15
j_gene: TRBJ2-5
CDR3nt: TGTGCCACCAGCAGAGCATCAGGACAGCCACAAGAGACCCAGTACTTC
CDR3aa: CATSRASGQPQETQYF

d_gene: .
v_gene: TRBV6-5
j_gene: TRBJ1-2
CDR3nt: TGTGCCAGCAGAGGGGGGGGCGGCTACACCTTC
CDR3aa: CASRGGGGYTF

d_gene: .
v_gene: TRBV6-5
j_gene: TRBJ1-3
CDR3nt: TGTGCCAGCAGTACCACAGCAGACTCTGGAAACACCATATATTTT
CDR3aa: CASSTTADSGNTIYF

d_gene: .
v_gene: TRBV5-1
j_gene: TRBJ1-1
CDR3nt: TGCGCCAGCAGCTGGGACGGGGAGGATACTGAAGCTTTCTTT
CDR3aa: CASSWDGEDTEAFF

d_gene: .
v_gene: TRBV7-6
j_gene: TRBJ1-6
CDR3nt: TGTGCCAGCAGCTCCGGGACAAATTCACCCCTCCACTTT
CDR3aa: CASSSGTNSPLHF

d_gene: .
v_gene: TRBV2
j_gene: TRBJ2-2
CDR3nt: TGTGCCAGTAGCAACACCGGGGAGCTGTTTTTT
CDR3aa: CASSNTGELFF

d_gene: TRBD2
v_gene: TRBV6-1
j_gene: TRBJ2-7
CDR3nt: TGTGCCAGCGGGGGGACTAGCGGGGGACTTTTGGAGCAGTACTTC
CDR3aa: CASGGTSGGLLEQYF

d_gene: .
v_gene: TRBV15
j_gene: TRBJ1-3
CDR3nt: TGTGCCACCAGGAACAGTACCGGATACTCTGGAAACACCATATATTTT
CDR3aa: CATRNSTGYSGNTIYF

d_gene: TRBD1
v_gene: TRBV13
j_gene: TRBJ1-1
CDR3nt: TGTGCCAGCAACACAGGGGGCTTTAACACTGAAGCTTTCTTT
CDR3aa: CASNTGGFNTEAFF

d_gene: .
v_gene: TRBV7-3
j_gene: TRBJ2-2
CDR3nt: TGTGCCAGCAGCTTAGGACTTAACACCGGGGAGCTGTTTTTT
CDR3aa: CASSLGLNTGELFF

d_gene: TRBD1
v_gene: TRBV5-6
j_gene: TRBJ2-5
CDR3nt: TGTGCCAGCAGCATCGGACAGGCTCAAGAGACCCAGTACTTC
CDR3aa: CASSIGQAQETQYF

d_gene: .
v_gene: TRBV7-6
j_gene: TRBJ1-2
CDR3nt: TGTGCCAGCAGCTTAGCCCCGGGGAATGGCTACACCTTC
CDR3aa: CASSLAPGNGYTF

d_gene: .
v_gene: TRBV13
j_gene: TRBJ1-5
CDR3nt: TGTGCCAGCAGCTCTGGACAGTCCAATCAGCCCCAGCATTTT
CDR3aa: CASSSGQSNQPQHF

d_gene: TRBD1
v_gene: TRBV27
j_gene: TRBJ1-4
CDR3nt: TGTGCCAGCAGTTCGGACAGGCCAGCAACTAATGAAAAACTGTTTTTT
CDR3aa: CASSSDRPATNEKLFF

d_gene: .
v_gene: TRBV2
j_gene: TRBJ2-3
CDR3nt: TGTGCCAGCCATAGAATCACAGATACGCAGTATTTT
CDR3aa: CASHRITDTQYF

d_gene: TRBD2
v_gene: TRBV29-1
j_gene: TRBJ2-3
CDR3nt: TGCAGCGTTTCAGGGACTAGCGGGGGTATTGATACGCAGTATTTT
CDR3aa: CSVSGTSGGIDTQYF

d_gene: TRBD1
v_gene: TRBV6-6
j_gene: TRBJ1-2
CDR3nt: TGTGCCAGCAGTTACGGGGACAGGAACTATGGCTACACCTTC
CDR3aa: CASSYGDRNYGYTF

d_gene: .
v_gene: TRBV7-7
j_gene: TRBJ2-1
CDR3nt: TGTGCCAGCAGCTTAGGAGAATACAATGAGCAGTTCTTC
CDR3aa: CASSLGEYNEQFF

d_gene: .
v_gene: TRBV6-6
j_gene: TRBJ1-1
CDR3nt: TGTGCCAGCAGTCGGCCGACATCGGGGAACGCTGAAGCTTTCTTT
CDR3aa: CASSRPTSGNAEAFF

d_gene: TRBD1
v_gene: TRBV28
j_gene: TRBJ1-2
CDR3nt: TGTGCCAGCGAGAATCGACAGGGACCTTCGTTCTGGGGCTACACCTTC
CDR3aa: CASENRQGPSFWGYTF

d_gene: .
v_gene: TRBV10-3
j_gene: TRBJ2-5
CDR3nt: TGTGCCATCAGTGAGTACGCGGCCACCCAAGAGACCCAGTACTTC
CDR3aa: CAISEYAATQETQYF

d_gene: .
v_gene: TRBV30
j_gene: TRBJ1-2
CDR3nt: TGTGCCTGGAGTTCGACGGGAGCCCGTAGCTTCTATGGCTACACCTTC
CDR3aa: CAWSSTGARSFYGYTF

d_gene: TRBD1
v_gene: TRBV18
j_gene: TRBJ2-6
CDR3nt: TGTGCCAGCTCACCTCTAGGGGGCCGCTCTGGGGCCAACGTCCTGACTTTC
CDR3aa: CASSPLGGRSGANVLTF

d_gene: .
v_gene: TRBV7-2
j_gene: TRBJ2-5
CDR3nt: TGTGCCAGCAGCCAGGGGGGCGTGGCGGCACCCGAGACCCAGTACTTC
CDR3aa: CASSQGGVAAPETQYF

d_gene: .
v_gene: TRBV28
j_gene: TRBJ2-4
CDR3nt: TGTGCCAGCAGTCTACTCAGACAGGTCCGAGCCAAAAACATTCAGTACTTC
CDR3aa: CASSLLRQVRAKNIQYF

d_gene: TRBD1
v_gene: TRBV6-5
j_gene: TRBJ2-7
CDR3nt: TGTGCCAGCAGTCGACAGGGTTGGGGAAAGTACGAGCAGTACTTC
CDR3aa: CASSRQGWGKYEQYF

d_gene: .
v_gene: TRBV6-1
j_gene: TRBJ1-1
CDR3nt: TGTGCCAGCAGTGCGACACCCGACACTGAAGCTTTCTTT
CDR3aa: CASSATPDTEAFF

d_gene: .
v_gene: TRBV5-1
j_gene: TRBJ2-1
CDR3nt: TGCGCCAGCAGCTTGGGCTGGAGCACCTACAATGAGCAGTTCTTC
CDR3aa: CASSLGWSTYNEQFF

d_gene: TRBD1
v_gene: TRBV10-3
j_gene: TRBJ2-5
CDR3nt: TGTGCCATCTCAGAGCAGGGGGCCGTAGAGACCCAGTACTTC
CDR3aa: CAISEQGAVETQYF

d_gene: .
v_gene: TRBV4-1
j_gene: TRBJ1-1
CDR3nt: TGCGCCAGCAGCCAATTGGTCATTATCAGGGGTGGGAACACTGAAGCTTTCTTT
CDR3aa: CASSQLVIIRGGNTEAFF

d_gene: .
v_gene: TRBV15
j_gene: TRBJ2-7
CDR3nt: TGTGCCACCAGCGGAGCAGGGGTAGGAACCTACGAGCAGTACTTC
CDR3aa: CATSGAGVGTYEQYF

d_gene: .
v_gene: TRBV7-9
j_gene: TRBJ2-3
CDR3nt: TGTGCCAGCAGCTTAGGGCATAGCACAGATACGCAGTATTTT
CDR3aa: CASSLGHSTDTQYF

d_gene: TRBD1
v_gene: TRBV30
j_gene: TRBJ1-5
CDR3nt: TGTGCCTGGGGGGATAATACAGGGGGGCAGCCCCAGCATTTT
CDR3aa: CAWGDNTGGQPQHF

d_gene: .
v_gene: TRBV11-2
j_gene: TRBJ1-6
CDR3nt: TGTGCCAGCAGCCCTGACAGGACTAATTCACCCCTCCACTTT
CDR3aa: CASSPDRTNSPLHF

d_gene: TRBD2
v_gene: TRBV15
j_gene: TRBJ2-1
CDR3nt: TGTGCCACCAGCAGAGCCGGGGGGGCTGCCTACAATGAGCAGTTCTTC
CDR3aa: CATSRAGGAAYNEQFF

d_gene: .
v_gene: TRBV7-6
j_gene: TRBJ2-1
CDR3nt: TGTGCCAGCAGCTTAAGAGCTGGCGGGGACCTTTACAATGAGCAGTTCTTC
CDR3aa: CASSLRAGGDLYNEQFF